A selection of T cell receptor beta chains follows, all from one sample in a study of CD8 T cells in ankylosing spondylitis. Each CDR3 protein is one row after TCRdb ran MiXCR on the 5' RACE reads. The data contain about 220,000 distinct CDR3 sequences, roughly a tenth of them singletons. The source material was blood, either unsorted or a sorted T cell fraction (not recorded which). The receptors originated from a male donor with ankylosing spondylitis or in good health (not recorded which). CDR3s include the opening cysteine and the closing phenylalanine or tryptophan. D genes are given only for firm matches. For some rows the clone size is stated as once, few or many, or as a class when expanded; others skip it.

>TRBV10-3|many|TRBJ1-4|.
CAISDRGEPATNEKLFF
TGTGCCATCAGTGATCGGGGGGAGCCTGCAACTAATGAAAAACTGTTTTTT
>TRBV20-1|few|TRBJ2-3|.
CTIGGGDSTDTQYF
TGCACCATAGGGGGGGGAGACAGCACAGATACGCAGTATTTT
>TRBV5-6|.|TRBJ2-7|TRBD2
CASRRLAEAYEQYF
TGTGCCAGCAGGAGACTAGCGGAAGCCTACGAGCAGTACTTC
>TRBV20-1|few|TRBJ2-7|.
CSARDGVKLDYEQYF
TGCAGTGCTAGAGATGGGGTTAAGCTCGATTACGAGCAGTACTTC
>TRBV5-1|many|TRBJ2-5|.
CASSLVQGSGETQYF
TGCGCCAGCAGCTTGGTGCAGGGGAGTGGGGAGACCCAGTACTTC
>TRBV21-1|few|TRBJ1-1|.
CASSPRRRGVNTEAFF
TGTGCCAGCAGCCCCAGGAGGAGGGGGGTCAACACTGAAGCTTTCTTT
>TRBV15|.|TRBJ2-5|.
CATSRDASQETQYF
TGTGCCACCAGCAGAGACGCCAGCCAAGAGACCCAGTACTTC
>TRBV5-1|many|TRBJ2-1|.
CASSLAQDLWGEQFF
TGCGCCAGCAGCTTGGCCCAGGACCTTTGGGGTGAGCAGTTCTTC
>TRBV20-1|many|TRBJ1-5|.
CSAPGHYSNQPQHF
TGCAGTGCCCCCGGACACTATAGCAATCAGCCCCAGCATTTT
>TRBV28|.|TRBJ2-1|.
CASNEESGGRNEQFF
TGTGCCAGCAATGAGGAGTCAGGGGGGCGCAATGAGCAGTTCTTC
>TRBV7-2|few|TRBJ2-7|TRBD1
CASSLVGYPGGYEQYF
TGTGCCAGCAGCCTAGTAGGATACCCAGGGGGATACGAGCAGTACTTC
>TRBV7-2|many|TRBJ1-2|.
CASSLPGGDRGYTF
TGTGCCAGCAGCTTACCGGGTGGGGACCGTGGCTACACCTTC
>TRBV3-1|many|TRBJ1-5|.
CASSPGTSNQPQHF
TGTGCCAGCAGCCCGGGGACAAGCAATCAGCCCCAGCATTTT
>TRBV7-2|.|TRBJ1-4|.
CASSTRAVPNEKLFF
TGTGCCAGCAGCACCAGAGCAGTTCCTAATGAAAAACTGTTTTTT
>TRBV12-3/TRBV12-4|many|TRBJ2-2|.
CASSAGRTHNTGELFF
TGTGCCAGCAGTGCTGGACGTACCCATAACACCGGGGAGCTGTTTTTT
>TRBV29-1|many|TRBJ2-4|.
CSVPGSGGNLAKNIQYF
TGCAGCGTTCCAGGGTCTGGGGGGAATTTAGCCAAAAACATTCAGTACTTC
>TRBV5-5|few|TRBJ1-6|.
CASSSRTANSPLHF
TGTGCCAGCAGCTCCCGGACAGCCAATTCACCCCTCCACTTT
>TRBV20-1|many|TRBJ2-1|TRBD2
CSANSGGVDNEQFF
TGCAGTGCTAATAGCGGGGGGGTAGACAATGAGCAGTTCTTC
>TRBV20-1|many|TRBJ2-7|.
CSARLGNYEQYF
TGCAGTGCTAGGCTAGGAAATTACGAGCAGTACTTC
>TRBV29-1|many|TRBJ1-1|TRBD1
CSAGQDRDTEAFF
TGCAGCGCTGGACAGGACAGGGACACTGAAGCTTTCTTT
>TRBV5-6|many|TRBJ2-7|.
CASSLGTYISYEQYF
TGTGCCAGCAGCCTAGGGACCTACATCTCCTACGAGCAGTACTTC
>TRBV6-1|many|TRBJ2-3|.
CASSSRDSDTDTQYF
TGTGCCAGCAGTAGCCGGGACTCGGACACAGATACGCAGTATTTT